This T cell receptor (beta chain) was observed in a study of blood T cell repertoires in COVID-19. Study background: Donors in the United States, Italy and Spain gave samples during acute or convalescent COVID-19. T cells, B-cell-depleted T cells, or PBMCs provided the cDNA or gDNA that served as material.

A few counts support this clone. Germline V gives CDR1 SGHAT, CDR2 FQNNGV. V shed 5 bases and J shed 6 bases, with 18 bases lying between them. The CDR3 is made up of 15 amino acids. Generated by immunoSEQ multiplex PCR, the TCRdb table keeps only in-frame clones and is missing some. The sample lists 150,000 to 200,000 clones; around 86% were seen once. Source material: peripheral blood. This TCR was sampled from a woman of 80 years or more with COVID-19, enrolled during active disease. The rearrangement links TRBV11-2 to TRBJ2-3; D is unresolved. The DNA of the CDR3 is TGTGCCAGCAGCCCCACGAGGAGTCTAATTGATACGCAGTATTTT. Amino acid sequence: CASSPTRSLIDTQYF.